Following are 18 T cell receptor beta chains from one sample sequenced in a study of shared clonotypes between healthy human individuals (dated by TCRdb to 2018 to 2021). Library generation was performed with the immunoSEQ multiplex PCR assay. TCRdb holds this immuneACCESS table with in-frame rearrangements only. Some clones are missing; in checked studies, unresolved V genes explain under half, and the rest has no known cause. The sample data list a few million clones, and around 92% of these were observed just once. Of the sample, about 0.36% is held by the ten largest clones. Sequencing was carried out using naive CD4+ T cells from PBMCs. Sample cell subset or site, as interpreted from the label and publication: CD45RA+ positively selected. Source of these receptors: a man between 18 and 35 years old in good health. Some clones in this sample may be carry-over from other donors' samples.

This clone was detected only a few times. This chain joins TRBV28 and TRBJ1-2; D unresolved. CDR1 and CDR2 (germline): MDHEN, SYDVKM. The germline V and J ends were trimmed by 5 bases and 6 bases, with 7 bases remaining between them. The CDR3 spans 11 residues. CDR3 in DNA: TGTGCCAGCAGTGCCGCGCATGGCTACACCTTC. Encoded protein: CASSAAHGYTF.

The rearrangement joins TRBV5-6 to TRBJ2-7; perhaps D is TRBD1 or TRBD2 (6 bases each). This CDR3 comprises 15 residues. Trimming removed 4 bases from V and 4 bases from J, with 18 bases in between. Germline-derived CDR1 and CDR2 are SGHDT and YYEEEE. CDR3 in DNA: TGTGCCAGCAGCCCGAGGGGGGCCTACCCGTACGAGCAGTACTTC. This encodes CASSPRGAYPYEQYF.

V gene TRBV27 combines with J gene TRBJ1-5; D remains unclear. The V end lost 4 bases, the J end lost 9 bases, and 19 bases lay between the germline ends. CDR1 and CDR2 from the germline V gene are MNHEY and SMNVEV (reference sequence). This CDR3 contains 15 residues. The chain's CDR3 is CASSSTRTGYLPQHF. Written as DNA, the CDR3 is TGTGCCAGCAGTTCAACTCGGACCGGATATTTGCCCCAGCATTTT.

J is TRBJ2-2 and V is TRBV5-1; 10 bases match TRBD2. The V segment lost 4 bases and the J segment 0 bases; nucleotides outside the gene matches: 3. Per the germline V gene, CDR1 is SGHRS and CDR2 is YFSETQ. There are 16 residues in the CDR3. In DNA form, the CDR3 reads TGCGCCAGCAGCCTTAGCGGGAGGCCGAACACCGGGGAGCTGTTTTTT. Protein sequence: CASSLSGRPNTGELFF.

This clone was observed a few times. This rearrangement joins TRBV6-5 to TRBJ2-7; no firm D call. This CDR3 spans 14 amino acids. V gave up 0 bases and J gave up 2 bases, with 8 bases separating them. Germline assignment: CDR1 MNHEY and CDR2 SVGAGI. The CDR3 DNA reads as TGTGCCAGCAGTTACTCGCCCGAAACCTACGAGCAGTACTTC. Protein: CASSYSPETYEQYF.

The CDR3 reads CASSLDDGEAFF. CDR3 nucleotides: TGTGCCAGCAGTTTGGACGACGGGGAGGCTTTCTTT. V gene TRBV28 combines with J gene TRBJ1-1, with D uncertain. The CDR3 contains 12 residues. V lost 3 bases and J 11 bases, leaving 13 bases between the germline ends. CDR1 and CDR2 (germline): MDHEN, SYDVKM.

This rearrangement joins TRBV29-1 to TRBJ2-5; 7 bases align to TRBD2. Unmatched junction bases numbered 7, after V lost 7 bases and J lost 5 bases. This CDR3 has 12 amino acids. Germline CDR1 and CDR2: SQVTM and ANQGSEA. The CDR3 DNA follows: TGCAGCGGCGGGGAGGGGATGGAGACCCAGTACTTC. Residues: CSGGEGMETQYF.

J is TRBJ1-3 and V is TRBV9; D unclear. V lost 3 bases, J lost 0 bases, and 13 bases lay in between. CDR3 length: 16 residues. Germline CDR1 SGDLS, CDR2 YYNGEE. The CDR3 coding sequence is TGTGCCAGCAGCGCCAGAAGTTCCAACTCTGGAAACACCATATATTTT. It specifies CASSARSSNSGNTIYF. The whole variable domain, filled in from reference TRBV9 and TRBJ1-3, reads DSGVTQTPKHLITATGQRVTLRCSPRSGDLSVYWYQQSLDQGLQFLIQYYNGEERAKGNILERFSAQQFPDLHSELNLSSLELGDSALYFCASSARSSNSGNTIYFGEGSWLTVV.

The genes are TRBV19 and TRBJ1-5; D is unresolved. Trimming pared 7 bases from V and 7 bases from J, leaving 11 bases between. This CDR3 contains 12 residues. Germline-derived CDR1 and CDR2 are LNHDA and SQIVND (reference sequence). CDR3 sequence: CASIGPRQPQHF. The DNA of the CDR3 is TGTGCCAGTATTGGCCCGAGGCAGCCCCAGCATTTT.

The rearrangement links TRBV7-2 to TRBJ1-2, with TRBD1 matching over 7 bases. V lost 5 bases to trimming and J lost 5 bases; unmatched junction nucleotides: 11. Germline V gives CDR1 SGHTA, CDR2 FQGNSA. This CDR3 is built from 15 residues. The CDR3 bases are TGTGCCAGCAGCCCACAAACAGGGGTCGCTTATGGCTACACCTTC. This sequence encodes CASSPQTGVAYGYTF.

A note on this clone: Other DNA sequences in the sample encode the same CDR3. CDR3 sequence: CASSPLSGGGTEAFF. DNA for the CDR3: TGTGCCAGCTCACCACTTAGCGGGGGTGGGACTGAAGCTTTCTTT. This chain uses TRBV18 with TRBJ1-1; D possibly corresponds to TRBD1 (5 bases). CDR1 is KGHSH, CDR2 LQKENI, per germline. The CDR3 is made up of 15 amino acids. The V gene lost 1 base and the J gene lost 5 bases, with 14 bases spanning the gap.

The chain is built from TRBV14 and TRBJ2-2; the D gene is possibly TRBD2 (5 bases). Germline V gene lookup returns CDR1 SGHDN and CDR2 FVKESK. With 4 bases removed from V and 5 bases from J, the gap between germline ends came to 20 bases. This CDR3 contains 17 residues. Here the CDR3 reads CASSRPPAGGITGELFF. CDR3 DNA: TGTGCCAGCAGCCGCCCCCCTGCTGGAGGCATAACCGGGGAGCTGTTTTTT.

This sequence joins TRBV27 and TRBJ1-1, with 10 bases aligning to TRBD1. Germline V gene sequence: CDR1 MNHEY, CDR2 SMNVEV (reference sequence). The J segment lost 1 base and the V segment lost 5 bases, leaving 4 bases of the junction unmatched. The CDR3 covers 15 residues. The CDR3 coding sequence is TGTGCCAGCAGTCCGGGACAGGGGAAGAACACTGAAGCTTTCTTT. Its translation: CASSPGQGKNTEAFF.

The rearrangement links TRBV5-6 to TRBJ2-7, with TRBD1 as a possible D gene (6 bases). The germline V and J ends were trimmed by 2 bases and 0 bases, with 9 bases remaining between them. This CDR3 is built from 14 residues. Germline loops: CDR1 SGHDT, CDR2 YYEEEE. The CDR3 DNA follows: TGTGCCAGCAGCTTATCCAGGGGCTCCTACGAGCAGTACTTC. Protein product: CASSLSRGSYEQYF.

The V gene is TRBV5-6, the J gene TRBJ2-5; 9 bases are shared with TRBD2. Germline lookup yields CDR1 SGHDT and CDR2 YYEEEE. This CDR3 spans 12 amino acids. The V and J ends lost 2 bases and 11 bases, in that order; junction bases with no gene match: 4. The CDR3 region has the DNA TGTGCCAGCAGCTTAGGCGGGAGGGTACAGTACTTC. It yields the protein CASSLGGRVQYF.

The J gene is TRBJ1-5, the V gene TRBV6-1; perhaps TRBD1 as D (5 bases). Germline loops: CDR1 MNHNS, CDR2 SASEGT. The CDR3 contains 13 residues. The V gene lost 6 bases and the J gene lost 0 bases, with 6 bases spanning the gap. CDR3 protein: CASRDTSNQPQHF. The CDR3, as DNA: TGTGCCAGCAGGGACACTAGCAATCAGCCCCAGCATTTT.

Only a few counts were recorded for this clone. The sample holds other DNA sequences that translate to the same CDR3. This sequence joins TRBV5-1 and TRBJ2-7; D is perhaps TRBD1 (5 bases). V dropped 0 bases and J dropped 5 bases, with 6 bases sitting between them. Germline CDR1 and CDR2: SGHRS and YFSETQ. The CDR3 runs to 12 residues. CDR3 residues: CASSLEGDEQYF. The CDR3 DNA follows: TGCGCCAGCAGCTTGGAAGGGGACGAGCAGTACTTC.

The V call is TRBV7-2, the J call TRBJ1-3, with D perhaps TRBD1 (5 bases). Germline V gene lookup returns CDR1 SGHTA and CDR2 FQGNSA. The CDR3 totals 15 residues. The V and J ends lost 4 bases and 2 bases respectively, with 12 bases between them. The CDR3 reads CASSYLPGAGNTIYF. The CDR3 coding sequence is TGTGCCAGCAGCTACTTGCCGGGGGCTGGAAACACCATATATTTT.